This TCR beta chain emerged from a study of T cell responses to AZD1222 COVID-19 vaccine. Sequenced by immunoSEQ multiplex PCR; TCRdb stores in-frame clones only, minus some. This sample carries tens of thousands of clones, roughly 87% of them seen once, and the ten largest clones take roughly 2.5%. Study-wide findings and caveats: Nearly half of spike-specific TCRs reportedly target variant regions that are unmutated in the B.1.351 and B.1.1.7 variants. Spike was spanned by vaccine-associated CD4 TCRs, with dominance at 160-218 and 743-854. Most donors were white British and more were female, and clonal diversity was possibly underestimated.

About this clone itself: Antigen: not known.

Trimming cost V 6 bases and J 0 bases, with 6 bases left between them. The CDR3 covers 13 residues. Germline CDR1 is SNHLY and CDR2 is FYNNEI. This chain connects TRBV2 to TRBJ1-3; D call uncertain. This sample comprised peripheral blood, obtained 28 days after the second AZD1222 dose. The sequence was obtained from an adult who received the AZD1222 COVID-19 vaccine. The DNA for the CDR3 is TGTGCCAGCAGGCTCACCTCTGGAAACACCATATATTTT. Translated, it gives CASRLTSGNTIYF.